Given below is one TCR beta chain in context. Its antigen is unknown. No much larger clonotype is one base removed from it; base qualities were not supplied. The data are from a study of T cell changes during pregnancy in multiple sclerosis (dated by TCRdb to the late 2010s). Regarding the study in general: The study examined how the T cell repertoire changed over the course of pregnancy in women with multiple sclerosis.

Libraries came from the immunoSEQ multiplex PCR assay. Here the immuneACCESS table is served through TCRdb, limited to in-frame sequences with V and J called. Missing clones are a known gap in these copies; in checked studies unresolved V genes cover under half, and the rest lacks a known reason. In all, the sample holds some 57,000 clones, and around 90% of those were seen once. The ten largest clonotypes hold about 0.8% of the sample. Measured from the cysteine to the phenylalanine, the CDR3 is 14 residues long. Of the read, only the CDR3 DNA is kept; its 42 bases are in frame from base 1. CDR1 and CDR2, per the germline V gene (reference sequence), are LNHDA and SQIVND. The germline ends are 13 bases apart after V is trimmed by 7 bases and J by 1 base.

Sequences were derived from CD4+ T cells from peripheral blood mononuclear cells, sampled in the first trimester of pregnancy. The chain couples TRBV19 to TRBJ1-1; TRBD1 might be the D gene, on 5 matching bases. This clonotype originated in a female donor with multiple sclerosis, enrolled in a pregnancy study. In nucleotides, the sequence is TGTGCCAGTACCCCGGCCAGGGAGAACACTGAAGCTTTCTTT. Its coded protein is CASTPARENTEAFF.